This T cell receptor (beta chain) comes out of a study of beta chain features in type 1 diabetes. A single heparinised blood sample, averaging around 0.11 L, was obtained per donor. Sorted populations were all over 98% pure. All of the isolated RNA was reverse transcribed, so expressed TCRB transcripts were sequenced. Only in-frame clones appear in the TCRdb table, and some are missing; sequencing was by immunoSEQ multiplex PCR. The top ten clones hold about 0.028% of a sample with 200,000 to 300,000 clones, roughly 20% of them seen once. Points from the study as a whole: A potential influence of HLA type upon TCRB rearrangement remained unresolved herein. The cDNA sequencing approach could over-represent high-TCR-expressing cells. Shortening that was moderate but significant affected the TCRB CDR3s of Type 1 diabetes patients in all four CD4+ subsets.

The CDR3 totals 13 residues. Germline V lookup: CDR1 SGDLS, CDR2 YYNGEE. V was pared by 1 base and J by 7 bases, with 11 bases between. A note on this clone: The antigen is unknown.

Material for sequencing was naive CD4+ T cells from blood. This rearrangement joins TRBV9 to TRBJ1-2, with a weak D call TRBD1 (6 bases). The receptor was derived from a woman between 35 and 50 years old with type 1 diabetes. The CDR3 DNA sequence: TGTGCCAGCAGCGTAACGGGGGGCCGTGGCTACACCTTC. It translates to CASSVTGGRGYTF. Looking up the rest from reference TRBV9 and TRBJ1-2 gives the full variable domain: DSGVTQTPKHLITATGQRVTLRCSPRSGDLSVYWYQQSLDQGLQFLIQYYNGEERAKGNILERFSAQQFPDLHSELNLSSLELGDSALYFCASSVTGGRGYTFGSGTRLTVV.